The T cell receptor (beta chain) under discussion was sequenced for a study of blood T cell repertoires in COVID-19. Study background: COVID-19 samples collected from the United States, Italy and Spain covered acute and convalescent phases. In each case, the material was cDNA or gDNA derived from T cells, B-cell-depleted T cells, or PBMCs.

This clone was observed a handful of times. Trimming shortened V by 0 bases and J by 6 bases, and 23 bases separated the two germline ends. This CDR3 has 18 amino acids. Study processing details: Estimation of nucleated cell counts relied on the amplification of reference gene primers. Repertoires were generated with immunoSEQ multiplex PCR, while TCRdb's copy carries only in-frame clones and drops some. That table supplies the V and J calls and clone size; D and trimming were determined from the DNA. Among some 77,000 clones listed, roughly four fifths were seen once. The chain links TRBV23-1 to TRBJ1-2; D possibly corresponds to TRBD1 (5 bases). TRBV23-1 is an ORF for which the function is uncertain. The sequence came from a woman in her fifties or sixties with acute or convalescent COVID-19. The sample was peripheral blood. The CDR3 reads CASSQSPPSQGGTDGYTF. In DNA, the CDR3 is TGCGCCAGCAGTCAATCTCCCCCCTCCCAGGGAGGAACTGATGGCTACACCTTC.